This T cell receptor (beta chain) comes out of a study of T cells in Graves' hyperthyroidism and ophthalmopathy. This clonotype was seen at least ten times. TCR beta CDR3 sequences were amplified from RNA transcripts. RT-PCR in the first round (using the HTBI primer set) targeted the TCR CDR3. TCRdb processed the multiplex PCR reads anew with MiXCR; each CDR3 protein has one entry. The sample gives around 350,000 distinct CDR3 sequences, about 18% of which show up once; around 3.6% is in the top ten. The origin of this receptor is a woman aged 18-35 years with Graves' hyperthyroidism. Sequenced sample: blood.

CDR3 sequence: CASSFGAGLGTEAFF. CDR3 DNA sequence: TGTGCCAGCAGTTTTGGGGCGGGGCTGGGGACTGAAGCTTTCTTT. The J gene is TRBJ1-1, the V gene TRBV12-3 or TRBV12-4; tentatively, D is TRBD1 (5 bases). This CDR3 is 15 amino acids long. The V and J ends lost 3 bases and 5 bases respectively, with 16 bases between them.